The 3 T cell receptor beta chains presented below share a single source sample, sequenced in a study of blood T cell repertoires in COVID-19. The protocol was immunoSEQ multiplex PCR, while the TCRdb copy is restricted to in-frame clones and leaves out a portion. The sample lists about 180,000 clones, 65% to 85% occurring once. The sequencing input was PBMCs or T cells enriched from blood (not recorded which). Receptors were obtained from a woman in her thirties or forties with acute COVID-19.

The rearrangement joins TRBV11-2 to TRBJ2-7; 9 positions agree with TRBD2. The J segment lost 2 bases and the V segment lost 6 bases, leaving 5 bases of the junction unmatched. The CDR3 runs to 14 residues. Germline assignment: CDR1 SGHAT and CDR2 FQNNGV. The CDR3: CASRFLAGTYEQYF. The CDR3 DNA is TGTGCCAGCAGATTTCTAGCGGGAACCTACGAGCAGTACTTC.

V usage is TRBV7-2 and J usage is TRBJ2-3; 9 bases match TRBD2. The CDR3 is 16 amino acids. V was pared by 2 bases and J by 2 bases, with 5 bases of the junction left unmatched. Germline V gives CDR1 SGHTA, CDR2 FQGNSA. The CDR3 loop reads CASSLFLAGTTDTQYF. In DNA form, the CDR3 reads TGTGCCAGCAGCTTATTTCTAGCGGGGACCACAGATACGCAGTATTTT. Variable domain in full (rest from reference TRBV7-2 and TRBJ2-3): GAGVSQSPSNKVTEKGKDVELRCDPISGHTALYWYRQSLGQGLEFLIYFQGNSAPDKSGLPSDRFSAERTGGSVSTLTIQRTQQEDSAVYLCASSLFLAGTTDTQYFGPGTRLTVL.

The rearrangement uses TRBV7-2 and TRBJ1-1; 12 bases match TRBD1. The CDR3 has 13 amino acids. The V gene end was trimmed by 6 bases and the J gene end by 10 bases; junction bases not matched to a gene: 6. The germline CDR1 and CDR2 sequences are SGHTA and FQGNSA. The CDR3 DNA sequence: TGTGCCAGCAGTTACCGGGACAGGGGGCGAGCTTTCTTT. Residues: CASSYRDRGRAFF.